Listed here are 31 T cell receptor beta chains from one sample, sequenced in a study of Ad26.COV2.S vaccination and SARS-CoV-2 variants. Treatment reported: some 20 received Ad26.COV2.S at low or high dose, single or two shots; about 5 received placebo; per-sample allocation not given. Samples came from day 63 after the first vaccine or placebo injection. Generated by immunoSEQ multiplex PCR, the TCRdb table keeps only in-frame clones and is missing some. Here the sample spans about 470,000 clones, 80% to 95% being singletons. Sequenced here: peripheral blood, sampled in a trial of Ad26.COV2.S vaccine versus placebo. The source is a person between 18 and 60 years old who received the Ad26.COV2.S COVID-19 vaccine or a placebo.

This chain connects TRBV7-6 to TRBJ2-7; 9 bases are shared with TRBD2. Losses at the gene ends were 5 bases for V and 3 bases for J; bases not matched to a gene: 17. The CDR3 sequence is 18 residues long. Germline V gene lookup returns CDR1 SGHVS and CDR2 FNYEAQ. DNA for the CDR3: TGTGCCAGCAGCCCCTTTCATAGCGGGAGCAGGGTCTTCTACGAGCAGTACTTC. It yields the protein CASSPFHSGSRVFYEQYF.

V gene TRBV29-1 combines with J gene TRBJ2-7; D gene uncertain. Trimming pared 4 bases from V and 4 bases from J, leaving 11 bases between. Germline loops: CDR1 SQVTM, CDR2 ANQGSEA. The CDR3 runs to 12 residues. CDR3 nucleotide sequence: TGCAGCGTTGGCCCAGGCCGATACGAGCAGTACTTC. This codes for CSVGPGRYEQYF.

This chain joins TRBV11-3 and TRBJ2-5; TRBD2 agrees at 13 bases. V was pared by 0 bases and J by 4 bases, with 14 bases of the junction left unmatched. The CDR3 is 20 residues long. Looked up from germline, CDR1 is SGHNT and CDR2 is YENEEA. The CDR3 region is CASSLDRGVGLAGVRETQYF. In DNA, the CDR3 is TGTGCCAGCAGCTTAGATCGGGGAGTTGGACTAGCGGGAGTTAGAGAGACCCAGTACTTC.

As concerns this clone: This sample also contains other DNA sequences that code for the same CDR3. The genes are TRBV28 and TRBJ2-7; 10 nucleotides match TRBD1. CDR1 and CDR2 (germline): MDHEN, SYDVKM. This CDR3 has 14 amino acids. The ends lost 3 bases at V and 4 bases at J; junction bases unmatched: 3. This CDR3 reads CASSLGGQGYEQYF. The DNA of the CDR3 is TGTGCCAGCAGTTTGGGGGGACAGGGGTACGAGCAGTACTTC.

V usage is TRBV7-2 and J usage is TRBJ1-6; 11 positions agree with TRBD1. The CDR3 contains 18 residues. Germline trimming cut 6 bases from V and 2 bases from J; bases unmatched to any gene: 9. Germline CDR1 is SGHTA and CDR2 is FQGNSA. DNA of the CDR3: TGTGCCAGCAGGACGGGACAGGGGGGGTTTGCCTATAATTCACCCCTCCACTTT. Protein product: CASRTGQGGFAYNSPLHF.

The chain couples TRBV15 to TRBJ2-1; 11 bases are shared with TRBD1. V shed 3 bases, J shed 3 bases, and the junction held 7 bases outside the gene matches. This CDR3 has 17 amino acids. The germline CDR1 and CDR2 sequences are LNHNV and YYDKDF (reference sequence). In DNA, the CDR3 is TGTGCCACCAGCAGGCGGACAGGGGGCTGGTACTACAATGAGCAGTTCTTC. Its protein is CATSRRTGGWYYNEQFF.

The chain combines TRBV2 with TRBJ2-2, with 13 bases lining up with TRBD2. With 6 bases clipped from V and 4 bases from J, the junction kept 5 bases outside the gene matches. The CDR3 has 16 residues. Germline assignment: CDR1 SNHLY and CDR2 FYNNEI. The CDR3 sequence is CASRDGTSGTTGELFF. The CDR3 DNA is TGTGCCAGCAGAGACGGGACTAGCGGGACCACCGGGGAGCTGTTTTTT.

This clone was detected only a few times. The rearrangement joins TRBV2 to TRBJ1-3; D is perhaps TRBD1 (5 bases). Germline assignment: CDR1 SNHLY and CDR2 FYNNEI. V was trimmed by 8 bases and J by 1 base, leaving 12 bases between them. CDR3 length: 14 amino acids. CDR3 residues: CASARGDSGNTIYF. DNA of the CDR3: TGTGCCAGCGCCCGGGGGGATTCTGGAAACACCATATATTTT. Combining the CDR3 with reference TRBV2 and TRBJ1-3 gives the whole variable domain EPEVTQTPSHQVTQMGQEVILRCVPISNHLYFYWYRQILGQKVEFLVSFYNNEISEKSEIFDDQFSVERPDGSNFTLKIRSTKLEDSAMYFCASARGDSGNTIYFGEGSWLTVV.

This clone was counted between two and nine times. The rearrangement joins TRBV24-1 to TRBJ2-3; D is uncertain. This CDR3 is built from 14 residues. Germline V gene sequence: CDR1 KGHDR, CDR2 SFDVKD. The V gene lost 0 bases and the J gene lost 7 bases, with 10 bases spanning the gap. The CDR3 loop reads CATSDLQGGNTQYF. The CDR3 region has the DNA TGTGCCACCAGTGATTTGCAAGGCGGAAATACGCAGTATTTT.

This clone was observed a single time. The chain has TRBV19 and TRBJ2-1; the D is unclear. Deletions cut 0 bases from V and 0 bases from J, with 12 bases between. The CDR3 runs to 17 residues. Germline CDR1 LNHDA, CDR2 SQIVND (reference sequence). CDR3 in amino acids: CASSIDPRMNSYNEQFF. For the CDR3, the DNA is TGTGCCAGTAGTATAGATCCCAGGATGAACTCCTACAATGAGCAGTTCTTC.

The J gene is TRBJ2-7, the V gene TRBV14; 7 positions agree with TRBD2. V shed 4 bases and J 3 bases; nucleotides not matched to a gene: 6. Germline loops: CDR1 SGHDN, CDR2 FVKESK. This CDR3 contains 14 residues. CDR3 nucleotides: TGTGCCAGCAGCCCCCTAGCGGAGTTCTACGAGCAGTACTTC. Translated: CASSPLAEFYEQYF. The full variable domain, its missing parts supplied by reference TRBV14 and TRBJ2-7, is EAGVTQFPSHSVIEKGQTVTLRCDPISGHDNLYWYRRVMGKEIKFLLHFVKESKQDESGMPNNRFLAERTGGTYSTLKVQPAELEDSGVYFCASSPLAEFYEQYFGPGTRLTVT.

V and J are TRBV29-1 and TRBJ1-4; 8 bases agree with TRBD1. Germline CDR1 and CDR2: SQVTM and ANQGSEA. V lost 4 bases and J lost 8; bases outside the gene matches: 6. The CDR3 spans 13 residues. Written as DNA, the CDR3 is TGCAGCGTTGCCGAGACAGGGGTGGAAAAACTGTTTTTT. It translates to CSVAETGVEKLFF.

This clone has just a few counts. V usage is TRBV2 and J usage is TRBJ2-1; 9 bases line up with TRBD1. The CDR3 sequence is 16 residues long. V was pared by 3 bases and J by 5 bases, with 8 bases of the junction left unmatched. Germline V gene sequence: CDR1 SNHLY, CDR2 FYNNEI. CDR3 bases: TGTGCCAGCAGTGACCCCTGGACAGGGGCGGACAATGAGCAGTTCTTC. Its translation is CASSDPWTGADNEQFF.

The V call is TRBV27, the J call TRBJ1-2; 8 nucleotides align to TRBD1. The CDR3 consists of 17 residues. CDR1 is MNHEY, CDR2 SMNVEV, per germline (reference sequence). With V trimmed by 5 bases and J by 5 bases, 16 bases remained unmatched. The CDR3 bases are TGTGCCAGCAGTCTGACAGGGGAACGTATCTTCGGGTATGGCTACACCTTC. Amino acids: CASSLTGERIFGYGYTF.

The rearrangement links TRBV4-2 to TRBJ1-4; tentative D call: TRBD1 (5 bases). Trimming took 4 bases from V and 8 from J, leaving 17 bases between them. CDR1 and CDR2 (germline): LGHNA, YNFKEQ. This CDR3 has 15 residues. This chain's CDR3 is CASSPSRGRGEKLFF. As DNA, the CDR3 is TGTGCCAGCAGCCCGAGTAGGGGTAGGGGCGAAAAACTGTTTTTT.

The chain carries TRBV14 and TRBJ2-7; D is unclear. Germline-derived CDR1 and CDR2 are SGHDN and FVKESK. This CDR3 is 14 amino acids long. V was trimmed by 2 bases and J by 0 bases, leaving 8 bases between them. This CDR3 is CASSQYAPSYEQYF. CDR3 sequence (DNA): TGTGCCAGCAGCCAATACGCCCCCTCCTACGAGCAGTACTTC.

The V call is TRBV2, the J call TRBJ1-6, with D hard to call. Germline CDR1 SNHLY, CDR2 FYNNEI. The V and J ends lost 1 base and 5 bases respectively, with 6 bases between them. This CDR3 has 14 amino acids. The CDR3 is CASSEGRNNSPLHF. The DNA for the CDR3 is TGTGCCAGCAGTGAAGGTAGAAATAATTCACCCCTCCACTTT.

The chain carries TRBV6-2 or TRBV6-3 and TRBJ2-7; 8 nucleotides align to TRBD1. After removal of 6 bases from V and 3 bases from J, the junction contained 10 bases not matched to a gene. Germline CDR1 MNHEY, CDR2 SVGEGT. This CDR3 is 15 amino acids long. CDR3 in DNA: TGTGCCAGCAGCACTGGGACAGGTACGATCTACGAGCAGTACTTC. This encodes CASSTGTGTIYEQYF.

V and J are TRBV20-1 and TRBJ2-1, with a weak D call TRBD2 (6 bases). Deletions cut 3 bases from V and 6 bases from J, with 9 bases between. This CDR3 contains 12 residues. CDR1 and CDR2 from the germline V gene are DFQATT and SNEGSKA (reference sequence). CDR3 bases: TGCAGTGCTAGTCCGACTAGCAATGAGCAGTTCTTC. Protein sequence: CSASPTSNEQFF.

Regarding this clone: One junction end does not reproduce the germline sequence, and a read error may be involved. J is TRBJ1-1 and V is TRBV4-3; 8 bases line up with TRBD1. CDR1 is LGHNA, CDR2 YSLEER, per germline. CDR3 length: 16 residues. CDR3 DNA sequence: TGCACCAGCAGCCCTAGCTGGAGGGACAGGACCACTGAAGCTTTCTTT. Translation gives CTSSPSWRDRTTEAFF.

This chain uses TRBV19 with TRBJ2-1, with 11 nucleotides matching TRBD2. There are 17 residues in the CDR3. V was pared by 7 bases and J by 3 bases, with 11 bases of the junction left unmatched. CDR1 is LNHDA and CDR2 is SQIVND in the germline V gene (reference sequence). This CDR3 reads CASTMVGLAGGYNEQFF. CDR3 nucleotides: TGTGCCAGTACCATGGTAGGCCTAGCGGGAGGCTACAATGAGCAGTTCTTC.

The V call is TRBV6-2 or TRBV6-3, the J call TRBJ1-6; 7 bases are a match to TRBD1. The length of the CDR3 is 15 residues. After removal of 5 bases from V and 8 bases from J, the junction contained 9 bases not matched to a gene. The germline gives CDR1 MNHEY, CDR2 SVGEGT. The DNA for the CDR3 is TGTGCCAGCAGTCCCCGACAGGGTTTGGATTCACCCCTCCACTTT. Translated, it gives CASSPRQGLDSPLHF.

The chain has TRBV27 and TRBJ2-1; 9 positions match TRBD2. Germline V gives CDR1 MNHEY, CDR2 SMNVEV (reference sequence). This CDR3 has 15 amino acids. J was trimmed by 3 bases and V by 0 bases; bases with no gene match: 0. CDR3 region: CASSLSTSGYNEQFF. The CDR3 coding sequence is TGTGCCAGCAGTTTATCGACTAGCGGCTACAATGAGCAGTTCTTC.

V and J are TRBV11-2 and TRBJ2-2, with D perhaps assigned TRBD1 or TRBD2 (5 bases each). Germline V gives CDR1 SGHAT, CDR2 FQNNGV. CDR3 length: 16 residues. Trimming shortened V by 2 bases and J by 7 bases, and 17 bases separated the two germline ends. CDR3 sequence (DNA): TGTGCCAGCAGCTTAACCTATCCGGGGCCCGGCGGGGAGCTGTTTTTT. Protein sequence: CASSLTYPGPGGELFF.

The V call is TRBV11-1, the J call TRBJ2-7; 9 bases line up with TRBD2. Trimming removed 3 bases from V and 6 bases from J; junction bases left unmatched: 3. In germline, CDR1 is SGHAT, CDR2 FQDESV (reference sequence). This CDR3 is 13 amino acids long. CDR3 in amino acids: CASSFLREGEQYF. The CDR3 bases are TGTGCCAGCAGCTTTTTGCGGGAGGGCGAGCAGTACTTC.

DNA of the CDR3: TGTGCCACCAGTGAAGCCGGGACAGGGAATCGCACTGAAGCTTTCTTT. This codes for CATSEAGTGNRTEAFF. V gene TRBV24-1 combines with J gene TRBJ1-1; 9 positions match TRBD1. V dropped 4 bases and J dropped 4; count of bases not matched to a gene: 9. The CDR3 covers 16 residues. The germline CDR1 and CDR2 sequences are KGHDR and SFDVKD.

V is TRBV9 and J is TRBJ2-5; possibly TRBD1 for D (5 bases). Deletions cut 0 bases from V and 5 bases from J, with 14 bases between. The CDR3 is 15 residues long. Germline assignment: CDR1 SGDLS and CDR2 YYNGEE. The CDR3 nucleotides read TGTGCCAGCAGCGTAGCTGACAGCCCGCGGGAGACCCAGTACTTC. Amino acid sequence: CASSVADSPRETQYF.

The count of this clone is one. The rearrangement uses TRBV13 and TRBJ2-5; D not certain. The CDR3 has 13 residues. Germline CDR1 and CDR2: PRHDT and FYEKMQ (reference sequence). Trimming shortened V by 7 bases and J by 5 bases, and 14 bases separated the two germline ends. CDR3 coding DNA: TGTGCCAGCACCTCTCTACGGTCGGAGACCCAGTACTTC. Translation gives CASTSLRSETQYF.

The chain recombines TRBV7-3 with TRBJ2-3, with D unresolved. V lost 0 bases, J lost 2 bases, and 6 bases lay in between. The V gene's germline CDR1 is SGHTA and CDR2 FQGTGA. The CDR3 is 14 residues long. The CDR3 region has the DNA TGTGCCAGCAGCTTAACGACTTACACAGATACGCAGTATTTT. Protein product: CASSLTTYTDTQYF.

A few counts support this clone. The chain joins TRBV19 to TRBJ2-2; TRBD2 matches at 13 bases. Germline CDR1 LNHDA, CDR2 SQIVND (reference sequence). This CDR3 is 15 amino acids long. V gave up 4 bases and J gave up 6 bases; unmatched junction bases: 2. CDR3 residues: CASSKLAGGPGELFF. CDR3 nucleotides: TGTGCCAGTAGTAAACTAGCGGGAGGGCCCGGGGAGCTGTTTTTT.

V and J are TRBV28 and TRBJ2-3; no reliable D call. This CDR3 has 15 amino acids. Trimming took off 6 bases at V and 1 base at J, with 14 bases between the two ends. Germline CDR1 and CDR2: MDHEN and SYDVKM. The CDR3 is CASSHQETGTDTQYF. The CDR3 DNA follows: TGTGCCAGCAGCCACCAAGAAACAGGCACAGATACGCAGTATTTT.